This TCR beta chain was retrieved from a study of blood T cell repertoires in COVID-19. The wider study: Samples of COVID-19 (acute and convalescent) were obtained from the United States, Italy and Spain. From T cells, B-cell-depleted T cells, or PBMCs came the material, which was cDNA or gDNA.

This clone has more than one count but fewer than ten. Authors' data handling: It was from reference gene primer amplification that nucleated cell counts were estimated. TCRdb's table, derived via immunoSEQ multiplex PCR, lists solely in-frame clones and lacks some. V, J and clone size are taken as reported in that table, and D and trimming were inferred from the DNA itself. This sample has over 150,000 clones, with 75% to 80% found just once. After removal of 4 bases from V and 4 bases from J, the junction contained 6 bases not matched to a gene. Germline V gives CDR1 MNHNY, CDR2 SVGAGI (reference sequence). The CDR3 length is 15 residues.

This TCR was recovered from an elderly man with acute or convalescent COVID-19. The sequencing sample was made of peripheral blood. The V call is TRBV6-6, the J call TRBJ1-5; 8 bases map to TRBD1. The CDR3 nucleotides are TGTGCCAGCAGTTCCGGACAGGGAGGGAATCAGCCCCAGCATTTT. Its translation: CASSSGQGGNQPQHF.